This T cell receptor (beta chain) was sequenced for a study of blood T cell repertoires in COVID-19. Study in general: Samples came from the United States, Italy and Spain, spanning acute and convalescent COVID-19. T cells, B-cell-depleted T cells, or PBMCs provided the cDNA or gDNA that served as material.

Original methodology: Amplification of reference gene primers was used by the study to estimate nucleated cell counts. Profiling relied on immunoSEQ multiplex PCR, and the TCRdb table lists in-frame clones only, not all of them. V, J and clone size were drawn from that table, and D and trimming were deduced from the DNA. This table holds tens of thousands of clones, roughly 85% found once. The trim removed 3 bases at V and 0 bases at J, leaving 2 bases unmatched. Germline CDR1 is SGDLS and CDR2 is YYNGEE. This CDR3 spans 15 amino acids. The sequenced sample consisted of peripheral blood. The receptor's source is an older woman in a cohort sampled during active COVID-19. This chain connects TRBV9 to TRBJ2-3; 9 bases map to TRBD2. The CDR3 DNA is TGTGCCAGCAGCGGAGGGACTAGCAGCACAGATACGCAGTATTTT. It yields the protein CASSGGTSSTDTQYF.